The T cell receptor (beta chain) described here comes from a study of shared clonotypes between healthy human individuals. The study's findings and limits: Sorted-subset samples were not fully sequenced, rarefaction indicated.

Genomic DNA per cell subset filled all wells of several immunoSEQ plates. Here immunoSEQ multiplex PCR was the method, and the copy in TCRdb shows in-frame clones only, minus some. The sample contains about 2 million clones, less than 95% of which appear only once. A word on this clone: Its antigen remains unidentified.

The naive CD8 subset, CD45RO-negative cells positively selected for CCR7, excluded terminally differentiated effector memory CD45RA+ cells. From germline, CDR1 is SGHDN and CDR2 FVKESK. Trimming pared 0 bases from V and 8 bases from J, leaving 10 bases between. This CDR3 has 13 amino acids. This clonotype originated in a young man in good health. The sample was naive CD8+ T cells sorted from blood. The gene calls are TRBV14 and TRBJ1-2; possible D gene TRBD1, 5 bases. The CDR3 reads CASSQDPRQGYTF. The CDR3 nucleotides are TGTGCCAGCAGCCAAGACCCAAGACAGGGCTACACCTTC.